In its sample, the clone carrying this T cell receptor (beta chain) was seen a few times. The antigen is undetermined. The sample is drawn from a study of T cells in narcolepsy. Study-wide results and limits: Comparing one patient's CSF and blood CD4+ clonotypes highlighted HCRT- and TRIB2-specific autoreactive clonotypes.

Trimming removed 3 bases from V and 4 bases from J, with 10 bases in between. In germline, CDR1 is LNHDA, CDR2 SQIVND (reference sequence). The length of the CDR3 is 15 residues. Method: immunoSEQ multiplex PCR; TCRdb's copy keeps in-frame clones and lacks some. Seen here are just over 20,000 clones, about 91% observed once, and the top ten hold more than 0.9%. This TCR was sampled from a human donor with narcolepsy. Input material: CD45RA- memory CD4+ T cells from PBMCs. V usage is TRBV19 and J usage is TRBJ2-6; D gene unclear. The CDR3 DNA reads TGTGCCAGTAGTATGCTGGGAACCGGGGCCAACGTCCTGACTTTC. Translating gives CASSMLGTGANVLTF.